The present TCR beta chain was sequenced within a study of post-analysis software for immune sequencing data (dated by TCRdb to the mid-2010s). Regarding the complete study: The recorded disease courses included relapsing-remitting, secondary progressive and progressive-relapsing multiple sclerosis, and some patients had no subtype annotation. Patient repertoires were compared against over ten previously published healthy control repertoires from donors aged about 6 to 26 years. A subset of samples was prepared in parallel using single-end sample barcoding, then pooled and co-amplified after Illumina adapter ligation.

To demonstrate the VDJtools post-analysis software, the study profiled TCR beta repertoires from the peripheral blood of about a dozen young patients with multiple sclerosis. The multiple sclerosis patients were children and adolescents ranging in age from about 6 to 17 years. To prepare the library, PCR was applied. Sequenced using an Illumina HiSeq 2500. To reduce PCR and sequencing biases, unique molecular identifiers were built into the TCR beta cDNA libraries. Every 1 to 10 million input T cells yielded approximately 500,000 cDNA molecules, meaning each molecule approximated one T cell. The same protocol used for the earlier healthy control dataset was applied to prepare and sequence the patient libraries. Samples belonging to the same batch were prepared together, multiplexed and sequenced on a shared HiSeq lane. Concerning the study's data processing: Raw barcoded reads were processed with MIGEC, and single-read molecular identifier groups were discarded before consensus assembly and CDR3 extraction. VDJtools was used for post-analysis of the clonotype tables, with diversity normalized by down-sampling every dataset to the smallest sample size. Repertoire overlap clustering matched CDR3 amino acid but not nucleotide sequences to correct batch-related cross-sample contamination. The public sequencing data were trimmed at Q25 with fastp and processed into clonotypes with MiXCR by TCRdb, which kept only in-frame beta chains. For every CDR3 protein sequence, its rows merge into one entry that carries the most common genes and DNA. The V and J calls were determined by TCRdb, not by the authors. The sample includes about 570,000 distinct CDR3 sequences, with less than 40% observed a single time. Around 5.9% of the sample is held by the ten biggest clonotypes.

This clonotype appeared a few times. Its antigen specificity is not known. Per-base quality was not reported, and no clone a single base away is much larger than it. V loses 2 bases at its end and J loses 4 bases; junction bases beyond the gene matches: 8. For CDR1 and CDR2, the germline V gene (reference sequence) lists DFQATT and SNEGSKA. The CDR3 starts with the cysteine, ends with the phenylalanine, and has 14 residues. Only the CDR3 region is kept as DNA, spanning 42 bases read in frame from base 1. Study-wide conclusions, independent of this receptor: Multiple sclerosis patients had significantly lower normalized Chao1 diversity than controls, a result that suggests substantial peripheral T-cell clonal expansion. Significantly higher frequencies in patients than in controls were found for roughly 5 TRBV segments, including TRBV5-6, TRBV5-1 and TRBV20-1. Direct clustering with F measure revealed strong co-clustering of samples prepared in the same batch, which led to a batch-effect correction. The control group was slightly older than the multiple sclerosis patient group.

The specimen sequenced was blood. This clonotype was obtained from a girl aged 2-17 years with multiple sclerosis. The chain employs TRBV20-1 and TRBJ2-7; 7 bases in the middle match TRBD2. This receptor has the CDR3 CSARSPGLSYEQYF. In nucleotides, the sequence is TGCAGTGCTAGATCCCCGGGACTATCTTACGAGCAGTACTTC.